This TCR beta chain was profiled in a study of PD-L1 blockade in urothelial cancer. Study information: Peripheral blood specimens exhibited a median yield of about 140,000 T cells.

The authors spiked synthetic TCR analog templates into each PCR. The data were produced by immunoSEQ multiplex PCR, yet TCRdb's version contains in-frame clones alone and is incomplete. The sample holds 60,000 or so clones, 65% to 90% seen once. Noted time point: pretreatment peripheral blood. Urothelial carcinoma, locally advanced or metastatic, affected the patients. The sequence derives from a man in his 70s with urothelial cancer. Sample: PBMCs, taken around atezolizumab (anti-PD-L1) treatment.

The CDR3 sequence: CASSPSGRLGGYTF. The CDR3 nucleotides read TGTGCCAGCAGTCCCTCAGGGCGGCTGGGAGGCTACACCTTC. The rearrangement links TRBV28 to TRBJ1-2, with D perhaps TRBD1 (5 bases). The germline CDR1 and CDR2 sequences are MDHEN and SYDVKM. V was clipped by 5 bases and J by 8 bases, with 18 bases between them. The CDR3 extends over 14 amino acids.